Presented here are 32 T cell receptor beta chains from one specimen sequenced in a study of blood T cell repertoires in COVID-19 (TCRdb year 2020). Preparation of the library involved the immunoSEQ multiplex PCR assay. What TCRdb holds here is the immuneACCESS table cut down to in-frame rearrangements. Part of the clones is not present; checked against another copy, under half of the missing clones reflect an unresolved V gene, and the others are unexplained. A total of a few hundred thousand clones appear in this sample, 84% of them only once. The top ten hold 4% to 4.5% of the sample. The sample taken for sequencing was peripheral blood. Source of these receptors: a man aged 60 to 69 with acute or convalescent COVID-19.

The count of this clone is one. In DNA, the CDR3 is TGTGCCAGCAGCCACCCCGACAGGCCCCCCCGATACCACAATGAGCAGTTCTTC. Amino acids: CASSHPDRPPRYHNEQFF. The chain carries TRBV7-2 and TRBJ2-1; D is perhaps TRBD1 (6 bases). The germline V gene encodes CDR1 SGHTA and CDR2 FQGNSA. The CDR3 is 18 residues long. V lost 5 bases to trimming and J lost 5 bases, with 25 bases between them.

The chain has TRBV28 and TRBJ1-5, with D perhaps TRBD1 (5 bases). Trimming left V 5 bases short and J 4 bases short, with 9 bases between. This CDR3 contains 13 residues. CDR1 is MDHEN, CDR2 SYDVKM, per germline. CDR3 sequence reads: CASSKQVNQPQHF. The CDR3 nucleotides are TGTGCCAGCAGTAAACAGGTAAATCAGCCCCAGCATTTT.

V usage is TRBV28 and J usage is TRBJ1-6; the match to TRBD1 covers 8 bases. Per the germline V gene, CDR1 is MDHEN and CDR2 is SYDVKM. CDR3 length: 20 amino acids. The ends lost 4 bases at V and 0 bases at J; junction bases unmatched: 14. CDR3 in DNA: TGTGCCAGCAGTTCGCATCCTAGGCACAGGGGGAGCTCCTATAATTCACCCCTCCACTTT. This codes for CASSSHPRHRGSSYNSPLHF.

The gene calls are TRBV2 and TRBJ1-6; TRBD1 matches at 7 bases. CDR1 and CDR2 (germline): SNHLY, FYNNEI. The CDR3 covers 15 residues. Unmatched junction bases numbered 2, after V lost 6 bases and J lost 0 bases. CDR3 protein: CASRQGSSYNSPLHF. The CDR3 nucleotides read TGTGCCAGCAGACAGGGGAGCTCCTATAATTCACCCCTCCACTTT.

V gene TRBV2 combines with J gene TRBJ2-1; TRBD2 is a possible D gene (6 bases). Trimming took off 6 bases at V and 12 bases at J, with 24 bases between the two ends. The CDR3 is made up of 15 amino acids. The germline V gene has CDR1 SNHLY and CDR2 FYNNEI. The CDR3 bases are TGTGCCAGCAGCCCATACATGAGGGGACTCGGCGGGCAGTTCTTC. Translation: CASSPYMRGLGGQFF.

This clone was counted only a few times. This sequence joins TRBV19 and TRBJ2-1, with TRBD2 matching over 13 bases. Trimming removed 3 bases from V and 0 bases from J; junction bases left unmatched: 5. Germline V gene data show CDR1 as LNHDA and CDR2 as SQIVND (reference sequence). The CDR3 covers 18 residues. This chain's CDR3 is CASSMGLAGFFSYNEQFF. As DNA, the CDR3 is TGTGCCAGTAGTATGGGACTAGCGGGGTTCTTCTCCTACAATGAGCAGTTCTTC.

J is TRBJ2-1 and V is TRBV28; D may be TRBD2 (5 bases). The CDR3 is made up of 13 amino acids. Trimming took off 2 bases at V and 9 bases at J, with 11 bases between the two ends. CDR1 and CDR2 (germline): MDHEN, SYDVKM. The chain's CDR3 is CASSLIGGREQFF. For the CDR3, the DNA is TGTGCCAGCAGTTTAATTGGCGGGCGTGAGCAGTTCTTC. Supplemented by reference TRBV28 and TRBJ2-1, the full variable domain reads DVKVTQSSRYLVKRTGEKVFLECVQDMDHENMFWYRQDPGLGLRLIYFSYDVKMKEKGDIPEGYSVSREKKERFSLILESASTNQTSMYLCASSLIGGREQFFGPGTRLTVL.

This sequence joins TRBV7-3 and TRBJ2-1; D is uncertain. Germline V gene lookup returns CDR1 SGHTA and CDR2 FQGTGA. The V gene lost 4 bases and the J gene lost 7 bases, with 8 bases spanning the gap. CDR3 length: 12 amino acids. CDR3 nucleotide sequence: TGTGCCAGCAGCTCGGAGACGAATGAGCAGTTCTTC. This translates into CASSSETNEQFF.

This clone was counted once. The CDR3: CASSLYPSGTAKNIQYF. CDR3 DNA sequence: TGTGCCAGCAGTTTATACCCTAGCGGGACAGCCAAAAACATTCAGTACTTC. J is TRBJ2-4 and V is TRBV27, with 9 bases lining up with TRBD2. The CDR3 spans 17 residues. Germline CDR1 is MNHEY and CDR2 is SMNVEV (reference sequence). V lost 1 base and J lost 0; bases outside the gene matches: 4.

The J gene is TRBJ2-7, the V gene TRBV9; TRBD2 matches at 8 bases. The CDR3 is made up of 15 amino acids. CDR1 and CDR2 (germline): SGDLS, YYNGEE. J gave up 6 bases and V 2 bases, and 10 bases lay outside the gene matches. The CDR3 DNA reads TGTGCCAGCAGCGTCGGGGGGGGCACAGGGTTCGAGCAGTACTTC. The encoded protein is CASSVGGGTGFEQYF.

V usage is TRBV29-1 and J usage is TRBJ2-1; 11 bases align to TRBD2. Germline trimming cut 4 bases from V and 6 bases from J; bases unmatched to any gene: 5. The germline gives CDR1 SQVTM, CDR2 ANQGSEA. The CDR3 consists of 14 residues. DNA of the CDR3: TGCAGCGTTGCCCTAGCGGGAGGTGTCAATGAGCAGTTCTTC. Its translation is CSVALAGGVNEQFF.

This clone was recorded once. The chain uses TRBV5-1 and TRBJ2-4; 7 positions agree with TRBD1. The CDR3 covers 13 residues. The germline V gene has CDR1 SGHRS and CDR2 YFSETQ. V shed 5 bases, J shed 8 bases, and the junction held 7 bases outside the gene matches. CDR3 bases: TGCGCCAGCAGATTGACAGGGAGTGACATTCAGTACTTC. Amino acids: CASRLTGSDIQYF.

The chain employs TRBV27 and TRBJ1-5; tentatively, D is TRBD1 (6 bases). The CDR3 is 18 residues long. Germline V lookup: CDR1 MNHEY, CDR2 SMNVEV (reference sequence). V was clipped by 2 bases and J by 0 bases, with 17 bases between them. CDR3 amino acids: CASSLTLPGTPSNQPQHF. CDR3 DNA sequence: TGTGCCAGCAGTTTAACCCTCCCCGGGACACCTAGCAATCAGCCCCAGCATTTT.

The V call is TRBV6-5, the J call TRBJ1-3; D call uncertain. The ends were cut back, 6 bases at V and 4 bases at J, with 13 bases in the middle. This CDR3 comprises 14 residues. Germline CDR1 is MNHEY and CDR2 is SVGAGI. The CDR3 here is CASRMEASGNTIYF. CDR3 DNA: TGTGCCAGCAGGATGGAGGCGTCGGGAAACACCATATATTTT.

A remark on this clone: In the same sample, other DNA sequences code for this CDR3. CDR3: CASSQGLAGYNEQFF. The CDR3 DNA is TGTGCCAGCAGCCAGGGGCTAGCGGGTTACAATGAGCAGTTCTTC. The chain is built from TRBV11-3 and TRBJ2-1; 8 bases fit TRBD2. Germline values: CDR1 SGHNT, CDR2 YENEEA. Germline trimming cut 5 bases from V and 4 bases from J; bases unmatched to any gene: 7. This CDR3 comprises 15 residues.

For the CDR3, the DNA is TGCGCCAGCAGTAACCGCAGGGACCAAGAGACCCAGTACTTC. It translates to CASSNRRDQETQYF. This chain joins TRBV10-1 and TRBJ2-5; D perhaps matches TRBD1 (5 bases). V lost 5 bases, J lost 0 bases, and 10 bases lay in between. CDR1 is WNHNN and CDR2 is SYGVQD in the germline V gene (reference sequence). There are 14 residues in the CDR3.

V is TRBV10-3 and J is TRBJ2-5; D is perhaps TRBD2 (5 bases). The CDR3 loop spans 13 amino acids. Germline V gene sequence: CDR1 ENHRY, CDR2 SYGVKD. Trimming removed 10 bases at V and 5 bases at J, with 17 bases between. CDR3 in amino acids: CATRTYEKETQYF. For the CDR3, the DNA is TGTGCCACCCGGACTTATGAGAAGGAGACCCAGTACTTC.

V is TRBV29-1 and J is TRBJ2-1; 7 bases fit TRBD1. The CDR3 length is 14 residues. In germline, CDR1 is SQVTM, CDR2 ANQGSEA. The trim removed 5 bases at V and 3 bases at J, leaving 7 bases unmatched. CDR3 protein: CSVPTGTVYNEQFF. The DNA of the CDR3 is TGCAGCGTTCCCACCGGGACAGTCTACAATGAGCAGTTCTTC.

The genes are TRBV27 and TRBJ2-1; a weak D match, TRBD2 (5 bases). The CDR3 is 15 amino acids. Germline loops: CDR1 MNHEY, CDR2 SMNVEV (reference sequence). V was shortened by 1 base and J by 5 bases, with 12 bases between the two germline ends. The CDR3 here is CASSLYGKTHNEQFF. As DNA, the CDR3 is TGTGCCAGCAGTTTATACGGGAAAACACACAATGAGCAGTTCTTC.

This rearrangement joins TRBV2 to TRBJ1-1, with unresolved D. V lost 8 bases to trimming and J lost 7 bases, with 20 bases between them. Germline V gene lookup returns CDR1 SNHLY and CDR2 FYNNEI. The CDR3 length is 14 residues. This chain's CDR3 is CASSKGWETNEAFF. The DNA for the CDR3 is TGTGCCAGCTCTAAAGGATGGGAGACCAATGAAGCTTTCTTT.

The genes are TRBV10-1 and TRBJ2-3; perhaps TRBD1 as D (6 bases). The CDR3 is 16 residues long. Trimming removed 9 bases at V and 4 bases at J, with 23 bases between. The germline CDR1 and CDR2 sequences are WNHNN and SYGVQD (reference sequence). CDR3 coding DNA: TGCGCCAGAGCCCTACACACAGGGATTAGATCAGATACGCAGTATTTT. Translation gives CARALHTGIRSDTQYF.

The chain joins TRBV2 to TRBJ1-6, with a possible D match to TRBD1 (6 bases). The CDR3 length is 15 residues. Germline assignment: CDR1 SNHLY and CDR2 FYNNEI. V lost 1 base and J lost 9, with 13 bases in between. CDR3 in DNA: TGTGCCAGCAGTGAAGTGACAGGAAAGGTTTCACCCCTCCACTTT. It encodes CASSEVTGKVSPLHF.

The genes are TRBV18 and TRBJ1-5; weak D call: TRBD1 (6 bases). Germline assignment: CDR1 KGHSH and CDR2 LQKENI. This CDR3 has 15 amino acids. Deletions cut 6 bases from V and 7 bases from J, with 19 bases between. The CDR3 nucleotides read TGTGCCAGCTCCCCTGGACAGTGGCTCGAACAGCCCCAGCATTTT. Its protein product is CASSPGQWLEQPQHF.

The rearrangement joins TRBV7-3 to TRBJ2-1; 7 nucleotides line up with TRBD2. The ends lost 5 bases at V and 3 bases at J; junction bases unmatched: 10. CDR3 length: 16 amino acids. Germline lookup yields CDR1 SGHTA and CDR2 FQGTGA. In DNA, the CDR3 is TGTGCCAGCAGCCTCATCAACAGCGGGGACTACAATGAGCAGTTCTTC. Translated, it gives CASSLINSGDYNEQFF.

This clone has just one count. This rearrangement joins TRBV19 to TRBJ1-2; TRBD1 agrees at 7 bases. Trimming at V came to 4 bases and at J to 1 base, leaving 3 bases not matched to a gene. The CDR3 has 14 residues. Germline V lookup: CDR1 LNHDA, CDR2 SQIVND (reference sequence). The CDR3 protein is CASSTGQLNYGYTF. The DNA of the CDR3 is TGTGCCAGTAGTACGGGACAGCTTAACTATGGCTACACCTTC. Based on the CDR3 plus reference TRBV19 and TRBJ1-2, the full variable domain is DGGITQSPKYLFRKEGQNVTLSCEQNLNHDAMYWYRQDPGQGLRLIYYSQIVNDFQKGDIAEGYSVSREKKESFPLTVTSAQKNPTAFYLCASSTGQLNYGYTFGSGTRLTVV.

A remark on this clone: Other DNA sequences in the sample encode the same CDR3. The chain is built from TRBV5-1 and TRBJ1-1, with a possible D match to TRBD1 (6 bases). Germline V CDR1 and CDR2: SGHRS, YFSETQ. V lost 10 bases and J 0 bases, leaving 13 bases between the germline ends. CDR3 length equals 13 residues. CDR3: CASSGGMNTEAFF. The CDR3 nucleotides read TGCGCCTCAAGTGGGGGCATGAACACTGAAGCTTTCTTT.

This sequence joins TRBV6-6 and TRBJ1-4, with D tentatively TRBD1 (6 bases). Between the trimmed V and J ends, which lost 2 bases and 3 bases, there was a span of 10 bases. CDR1 is MNHNY, CDR2 SVGAGI, per germline (reference sequence). The CDR3 has 15 residues. As DNA, the CDR3 is TGTGCCAGCAGTTACACCGGACAGCCTAATGAAAAACTGTTTTTT. It encodes CASSYTGQPNEKLFF.

The CDR3 reads CASSLEGVHYEQYF. Written as DNA, the CDR3 is TGCGCCAGCAGCTTGGAAGGGGTGCACTACGAGCAGTACTTC. The chain has TRBV5-1 and TRBJ2-7; possible D gene TRBD1, 5 bases. The V gene lost 0 bases and the J gene lost 3 bases, with 10 bases spanning the gap. Germline-derived CDR1 and CDR2 are SGHRS and YFSETQ. The CDR3 covers 14 residues.

The genes are TRBV7-2 and TRBJ2-5, with 8 bases aligning to TRBD1. After removal of 7 bases from V and 4 bases from J, the junction contained 11 bases not matched to a gene. The CDR3 contains 15 residues. In germline, CDR1 is SGHTA, CDR2 FQGNSA. The chain's CDR3 is CASNPTGGGLETQYF. The CDR3 DNA is TGTGCCAGCAATCCCACAGGGGGAGGATTAGAGACCCAGTACTTC. Using reference TRBV7-2 and TRBJ2-5 for the parts outside the CDR3, the full variable domain is GAGVSQSPSNKVTEKGKDVELRCDPISGHTALYWYRQSLGQGLEFLIYFQGNSAPDKSGLPSDRFSAERTGGSVSTLTIQRTQQEDSAVYLCASNPTGGGLETQYFGPGTRLLVL.

The rearrangement joins TRBV4-1 to TRBJ2-7; perhaps TRBD2 as D (5 bases). The CDR3 has 16 residues. V was pared by 6 bases and J by 4 bases, with 22 bases between. Germline V gene lookup returns CDR1 MGHRA and CDR2 YSYEKL. The CDR3 sequence is CASRQTTAGVTYEQYF. As DNA, the CDR3 is TGCGCCAGCAGACAGACTACGGCGGGCGTTACTTACGAGCAGTACTTC.

The rearrangement joins TRBV5-8 to TRBJ2-5; 7 bases map to TRBD1. CDR3 length equals 17 residues. Germline CDR1 SGHTS, CDR2 YDEGEE. V lost 0 bases to trimming and J lost 0 bases; unmatched junction nucleotides: 8. CDR3: CASSLAAGGLYQETQYF. CDR3 sequence (DNA): TGTGCCAGCAGCTTGGCGGCAGGGGGTCTATACCAAGAGACCCAGTACTTC.

A single count supports this clone. This rearrangement joins TRBV10-2 to TRBJ2-7; 8 bases match TRBD2. Germline loops: CDR1 WSHSY, CDR2 SAAADI. Trimming removed 0 bases from V and 3 bases from J; junction bases left unmatched: 10. The CDR3 consists of 17 residues. The CDR3 region has the DNA TGCGCCAGCAGTGAGTCGAGGGCAGCTAGCGGGCTCTACGAGCAGTACTTC. This translates into CASSESRAASGLYEQYF.